This TCR beta chain stems from a study of T cell responses to AZD1222 COVID-19 vaccine. Study-level findings and limits: Donors, mostly white British, included more females; clonal diversity was possibly underestimated. All repertoire sampling was performed exclusively after the peak T cell response.

Per germline, CDR1 MNHEY and CDR2 SMNVEV (reference sequence). V lost 0 bases to trimming and J lost 2 bases; unmatched junction nucleotides: 5. This CDR3 has 17 residues. Assay: immunoSEQ multiplex PCR; the TCRdb copy retains only in-frame clones and omits some. The sample records over 95,000 clones, approximately 87% being singletons. With regard to this clone: Its antigen is currently unknown.

V usage is TRBV27 and J usage is TRBJ2-7; 12 bases agree with TRBD2. The sample here was peripheral blood, taken on day 0 of AZD1222 vaccination. This receptor was identified in an adult in good health. This CDR3 is CASSLSGTSGRTYEQYF. The DNA for the CDR3 is TGTGCCAGCAGTTTATCGGGGACTAGCGGGCGAACCTACGAGCAGTACTTC.